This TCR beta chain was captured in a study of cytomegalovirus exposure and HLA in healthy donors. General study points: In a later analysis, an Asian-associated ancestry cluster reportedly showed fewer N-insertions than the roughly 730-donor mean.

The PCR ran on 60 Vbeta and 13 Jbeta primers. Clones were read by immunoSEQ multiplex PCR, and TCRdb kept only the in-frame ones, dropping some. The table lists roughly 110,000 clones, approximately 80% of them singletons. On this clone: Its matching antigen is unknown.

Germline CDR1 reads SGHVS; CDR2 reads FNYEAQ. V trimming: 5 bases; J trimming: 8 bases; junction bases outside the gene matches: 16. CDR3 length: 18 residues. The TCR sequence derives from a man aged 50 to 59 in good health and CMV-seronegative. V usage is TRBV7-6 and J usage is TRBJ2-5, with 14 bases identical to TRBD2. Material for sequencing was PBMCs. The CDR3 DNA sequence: TGTGCCAGCAGCGACTACCCTAGGACTAGCGGGGGGATTCGTACCCAGTACTTC. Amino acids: CASSDYPRTSGGIRTQYF.